The 26 T cell receptor beta chains below were found in one sample sequenced in a study of T cells in Graves' hyperthyroidism and ophthalmopathy. TCR beta CDR3 sequences were amplified from RNA transcripts. First-round RT-PCR targeting the TCR CDR3 was performed with the HTBI primer set. TCRdb re-called the multiplex PCR reads through MiXCR, storing one row per CDR3 protein. The sample contains 80,000 to 100,000 distinct CDR3 sequences, roughly 39% of which appear only once. Material for sequencing was peripheral blood or thyroid tissue (not recorded which). All receptors derive from a woman aged 25 to 39 with Graves' hyperthyroidism.

Notes on this clonotype: Since a much larger clone is just one base distant, this may be a read error. V usage is TRBV7-2 and J usage is TRBJ2-3, with D possibly being TRBD2 (5 bases). This CDR3 spans 13 amino acids. CDR1 and CDR2 (germline): SGHTA, FQGNSA. Between the trimmed V and J ends, which lost 4 bases and 4 bases, there was a span of 9 bases. CDR3 DNA sequence: TGTGCCAGCAGCTCACTAGGCTCAGATACGCAGTATTTT. Amino acid sequence: CASSSLGSDTQYF.

This clonotype has a count of ten or more. The CDR3 DNA is TGTGCCAGCAGTTTTCGTGGGACCCAGTACTTC. It translates to CASSFRGTQYF. The rearrangement uses TRBV28 and TRBJ2-5, with D uncertain. Trimming cost V 3 bases and J 7 bases, with 6 bases left between them. This CDR3 has 11 amino acids. Germline-derived CDR1 and CDR2 are MDHEN and SYDVKM.

This chain connects TRBV7-9 to TRBJ1-1; 9 nucleotides agree with TRBD1. This CDR3 is built from 15 residues. V was clipped by 6 bases and J by 6 bases; unmatched bases: 11. CDR1 and CDR2 (germline): SEHNR, FQNEAQ (reference sequence). The CDR3 DNA sequence: TGTGCCAGCAGACCCCAGACAGGGGGATTTCCTGAAGCTTTCTTT. It is translated as CASRPQTGGFPEAFF.

This rearrangement joins TRBV25-1 to TRBJ2-7; 11 bases are a match to TRBD2. Trimming cost V 4 bases and J 2 bases; bases outside gene matches: 7. CDR1 MGHDK and CDR2 SYGVNS come from the germline V gene. This CDR3 contains 16 residues. CDR3 DNA sequence: TGTGCCAGCAGTGCTAGCACGACTAGCGGGGCCTACGAGCAGTACTTC. Its translation: CASSASTTSGAYEQYF.

This chain connects TRBV10-3 to TRBJ2-7; TRBD1 or TRBD2 may be the D gene (6 bases each). Trimming pared 3 bases from V and 4 bases from J, leaving 16 bases between. This CDR3 comprises 15 residues. CDR1 and CDR2 from the germline V gene are ENHRY and SYGVKD. The CDR3 protein is CAISDPPGAGYEQYF. CDR3 coding DNA: TGTGCCATCAGTGACCCTCCGGGGGCAGGGTACGAGCAGTACTTC.

With regard to this clonotype: A read error may be the cause here, since a much bigger clone is one base away. This rearrangement joins TRBV6-1 to TRBJ1-3; D is unresolved. The CDR3 sequence is 15 residues long. Germline loops: CDR1 MNHNS, CDR2 SASEGT. Trimming cost V 8 bases and J 3 bases, with 17 bases left between them. The DNA for the CDR3 is TGTGCCAGCGGTCTGGACCGAGGCGGTGGAAACACCATATATTTT. Protein: CASGLDRGGGNTIYF.

This clonotype was seen repeatedly, ten times or more. The CDR3 sequence is CASSLKPGQGTQHF. The DNA for the CDR3 is TGTGCCAGCAGTTTAAAACCGGGACAGGGGACCCAGCATTTT. The V gene is TRBV27, the J gene TRBJ1-5; 10 nucleotides agree with TRBD1. The CDR3 spans 14 residues. The J segment lost 11 bases and the V segment lost 2 bases, leaving 6 bases of the junction unmatched. Per the germline V gene, CDR1 is MNHEY and CDR2 is SMNVEV (reference sequence).

Many counts were recorded for this clonotype. The V and J genes are TRBV4-1 and TRBJ2-6; no clear D gene. The CDR3 is 18 residues long. Per germline, CDR1 MGHRA and CDR2 YSYEKL. Trimming pared 0 bases from V and 0 bases from J, leaving 12 bases between. CDR3 DNA sequence: TGCGCCAGCAGCCAAGATGATATTAGGGCCTCTGGGGCCAACGTCCTGACTTTC. Its translation: CASSQDDIRASGANVLTF.

This clonotype was recorded many times. The chain links TRBV4-2 to TRBJ2-2; D gene uncertain. Germline V gene lookup returns CDR1 LGHNA and CDR2 YNFKEQ. The CDR3 length is 16 residues. V lost 4 bases and J 1 base, leaving 13 bases between the germline ends. CDR3 sequence: CASSLLRRRNTGELFF. Written as DNA, the CDR3 is TGTGCCAGCAGCCTCTTAAGACGCCGGAACACCGGGGAGCTGTTTTTT.

This clonotype occurred many times. This chain uses TRBV7-3 with TRBJ2-7, with 7 bases matching TRBD2. CDR3 size: 14 residues. J gave up 0 bases and V 3 bases, and 2 bases lay outside the gene matches. The germline V gene encodes CDR1 SGHTA and CDR2 FQGTGA. CDR3 nucleotides: TGTGCCAGCAGCTTGGGAGGGAACTCCTACGAGCAGTACTTC. It specifies CASSLGGNSYEQYF.

This clonotype has a handful of counts. V is TRBV4-1 and J is TRBJ2-3; TRBD2 agrees at 7 bases. Per germline, CDR1 MGHRA and CDR2 YSYEKL. J lost 4 bases, V lost 6 bases, and 7 bases had no gene match. This CDR3 is built from 14 residues. CDR3 DNA sequence: TGCGCCAGCAGTTGGGCGGGAGCCCCAGATACGCAGTATTTT. It translates to CASSWAGAPDTQYF.

This clonotype was seen repeatedly, ten times or more. The V and J genes are TRBV5-1 and TRBJ2-2; weak D call: TRBD2 (6 bases). This CDR3 has 16 residues. Germline CDR1 SGHRS, CDR2 YFSETQ. Trimming took off 0 bases at V and 0 bases at J, with 9 bases between the two ends. CDR3 loop: CASSLGDLSNTGELFF. The CDR3 region has the DNA TGCGCCAGCAGCTTGGGGGACTTATCGAACACCGGGGAGCTGTTTTTT.

Ten or more counts support this clonotype. The V call is TRBV10-3, the J call TRBJ1-6; D uncertain. Per germline, CDR1 ENHRY and CDR2 SYGVKD. Trimming took 0 bases from V and 8 from J, leaving 14 bases between them. The CDR3 runs to 16 residues. This chain's CDR3 is CAISESGRTGDSPLHF. The CDR3 DNA follows: TGTGCCATCAGTGAGTCGGGTCGCACCGGGGATTCACCCCTCCACTTT.

Comment on this clonotype: A clone one base away is much larger, so this may be a read error. The V and J genes are TRBV2 and TRBJ2-6; D remains ambiguous. This CDR3 has 13 amino acids. Between the trimmed V and J ends, which lost 6 bases and 4 bases, there was a span of 7 bases. CDR1 and CDR2 from the germline V gene are SNHLY and FYNNEI. The CDR3: CASSWAGANVLTF. In DNA form, the CDR3 reads TGTGCCAGCAGCTGGGCAGGGGCCAACGTCCTGACTTTC.

This clonotype has just a few counts. The junction and the germline gene differ at one end; a read error may be behind it. In DNA, the CDR3 is TGTGCCAGCAGCCTTGGGGCCTCGAACACTGAGGCTTTCTTT. It specifies CASSLGASNTEAFF. V and J are TRBV7-9 and TRBJ1-1; D possibly corresponds to TRBD1 (5 bases). Germline V gene lookup returns CDR1 SEHNR and CDR2 FQNEAQ (reference sequence). CDR3 length: 14 residues. The complete variable domain, with remaining parts taken from reference TRBV7-9 and TRBJ1-1, reads DTGVSQNPRHKITKRGQNVTFRCDPISEHNRLYWYRQTLGQGPEFLTYFQNEAQLEKSRLLSDRFSAERPKGSFSTLEIQRTEQGDSAMYLCASSLGASNTEAFFGQGTRLTVV.

This clonotype was picked up many times. The chain links TRBV20-1 to TRBJ2-5; 12 bases agree with TRBD2. This CDR3 spans 17 amino acids. The germline gives CDR1 DFQATT, CDR2 SNEGSKA (reference sequence). Unmatched junction bases numbered 13, after V lost 4 bases and J lost 4 bases. CDR3 residues: CSAIMTSGSTIRETQYF. CDR3 DNA sequence: TGCAGTGCTATTATGACTAGCGGGAGTACCATAAGAGAGACCCAGTACTTC.

In its sample, this clonotype was seen many times. The chain carries TRBV20-1 and TRBJ1-3; D is unresolved. Trimming took off 5 bases at V and 0 bases at J, with 14 bases between the two ends. Germline CDR1 is DFQATT and CDR2 is SNEGSKA (reference sequence). The CDR3 extends over 15 amino acids. CDR3 DNA sequence: TGCAGTGCTTACAAATTTGAGCTCTCTGGAAACACCATATATTTT. Its protein is CSAYKFELSGNTIYF.

In DNA, the CDR3 is TGTGCCAGCAGCATCCTAGCGGGAGCGGGTCGATACACCGGGGAGCTGTTTTTT. Residues: CASSILAGAGRYTGELFF. V usage is TRBV7-2 and J usage is TRBJ2-2, with TRBD2 matching 10 bases. The V and J ends lost 5 bases and 3 bases, in that order; junction bases with no gene match: 12. The CDR3 is 18 amino acids. The V gene's germline CDR1 is SGHTA and CDR2 FQGNSA.

V usage is TRBV20-1 and J usage is TRBJ2-2, with 11 bases identical to TRBD2. V gave up 3 bases and J gave up 4 bases; unmatched junction bases: 1. The CDR3 spans 14 residues. Germline CDR1 reads DFQATT; CDR2 reads SNEGSKA (reference sequence). Here the CDR3 reads CSARLAGGTGELFF. As DNA, the CDR3 is TGCAGTGCTAGGCTAGCGGGAGGCACCGGGGAGCTGTTTTTT.

At least ten counts were recorded for this clonotype. The chain employs TRBV6-1 and TRBJ1-1; perhaps TRBD1 as D (5 bases). Trimming stripped 5 bases from V and 1 base from J, with 11 bases between. This CDR3 has 14 residues. The V gene's germline CDR1 is MNHNS and CDR2 SASEGT. CDR3 sequence reads: CASSRGHPNTEAFF. CDR3 nucleotide sequence: TGTGCCAGCAGTAGAGGACATCCGAACACTGAAGCTTTCTTT.

Worth noting for this clonotype: An end of the junction differs from the germline gene, which may be a read error. The genes are TRBV5-1 and TRBJ2-7; D is possibly TRBD1 or TRBD2 (5 bases each). The CDR3 extends over 13 amino acids. Germline CDR1 and CDR2: SGHRS and YFSETQ. CDR3 in amino acids: CASSLAGTYEQHF. The DNA of the CDR3 is TGCGCCAGCAGCTTGGCGGGGACGTACGAGCAGCACTTC.

This clonotype is termed medium-sized. The chain employs TRBV5-1 and TRBJ1-4; no reliable D call. The V and J ends lost 3 bases and 6 bases respectively, with 9 bases between them. Germline CDR1 reads SGHRS; CDR2 reads YFSETQ. The CDR3 is made up of 13 amino acids. Written as DNA, the CDR3 is TGCGCCAGCAGCTCCACTCCGGATGAAAAACTGTTTTTT. Translated, it gives CASSSTPDEKLFF. The full variable domain, in which reference TRBV5-1 and TRBJ1-4 provide the parts outside the CDR3, is KAGVTQTPRYLIKTRGQQVTLSCSPISGHRSVSWYQQTPGQGLQFLFEYFSETQRNKGNFPGRFSGRQFSNSRSEMNVSTLELGDSALYLCASSSTPDEKLFFGSGTQLSVL.

This clonotype came up a few times. This rearrangement joins TRBV28 to TRBJ2-7, with D perhaps TRBD2 (5 bases). This CDR3 is built from 13 residues. V gave up 3 bases and J gave up 2 bases, with 8 bases separating them. Germline V gene data show CDR1 as MDHEN and CDR2 as SYDVKM. The CDR3 protein is CASSFPSPYEQYF. The CDR3, as DNA: TGTGCCAGCAGTTTCCCTAGCCCCTACGAGCAGTACTTC.

Remarks on this clonotype: The DNA is left out, because the CDR3 cannot be placed on it with certainty; the CDR3 is given as TCRdb lists it. This chain links TRBV25-1 with TRBJ1-5. From its first to its last residue, the CDR3 has 24 amino acids. Per germline, CDR1 MGHDK and CDR2 SYGVNS. CDR3 amino acids: CASSFYICSARDHVGFRSNQPQHF.

The CDR3 DNA follows: TGTGCCATCAGTGAGGTAGGGAGAGAGGCTTTCTTT. Translation gives CAISEVGREAFF. The V call is TRBV10-3, the J call TRBJ1-1, with unresolved D. CDR1 and CDR2 from the germline V gene are ENHRY and SYGVKD. V lost 2 bases to trimming and J lost 11 bases, with 12 bases between them. This CDR3 comprises 12 residues.

This clonotype was detected many times. The genes are TRBV29-1 and TRBJ2-5; TRBD1 aligns across 10 bases. There are 16 residues in the CDR3. V lost 3 bases to trimming and J lost 4 bases; unmatched junction nucleotides: 11. The V gene's germline CDR1 is SQVTM and CDR2 ANQGSEA. The CDR3 loop is CSVDGMTGGVGETQYF. Here the CDR3 DNA reads TGCAGCGTTGACGGGATGACAGGGGGCGTAGGAGAGACCCAGTACTTC.